This TCR delta chain was sequenced during a study of gammadelta T cells in human blood (dated by TCRdb to the early 2020s). The library was produced with RT-PCR. The sequencer was an Illumina MiSeq. Clone calls in TCRdb were regenerated from the public reads with CATT, after which identical DNA sequences shared one row. This sample gives more than 1,000 delta-chain clones in total; around 8.8% of them show up just once. The ten most abundant clones make up 7% to 8% of the sample. About this clone: There is no known antigen for this receptor. With a much larger clone just one base away, this may be a read error. This CDR3 is also generated by other DNA sequences in the sample.

The full study reports these points: According to the study, polyclonal expansion of innate gamma-delta T cells immediately after birth appeared to be driven by microbial exposure.

The CDR3 contains 24 residues, cysteine and phenylalanine counted. Only the CDR3 DNA is retained, 72 bases long and in frame from the first base. CDR1 TSWWSYY and CDR2 QGS were looked up in the germline V gene. The chain links TRDV1 with TRDJ3; a stretch of 11 junction bases matches TRDD3. The specimen sequenced was non-Vgamma9Vdelta2 gamma-delta T cells from infant blood. The receptor's source is a human donor. The sequenced DNA: TGTGCTCTGGGGGAATTCTTCCTTCGCGTACTGGGGGATAAGAGCTCCTGGGACACCCGACAGATGTTTTTC. Its translation is CALGEFFLRVLGDKSSWDTRQMFF.